This entry features one T cell receptor beta chain sequence. Its antigen is unidentified. CDR1 and CDR2 (germline): MDHEN, SYDVKM. V was trimmed by 7 bases and J by 1 base, leaving 22 bases between them. This CDR3 region has 17 residues. The sample comes from a study of cytomegalovirus exposure and HLA in healthy donors. All the people who gave samples were healthy bone marrow donors. 60 Vbeta and 13 Jbeta primers were used in PCR. Clones were sequenced by immunoSEQ multiplex PCR, and TCRdb holds only the in-frame ones, with some missing. The data contain 140,000 to 150,000 clones, around four fifths of them seen just once; the ten biggest clones take up roughly 10%. General observations from the study: Later work showed greater clonal expansion in HLA-associated TCR beta chains than in equally common others. Listed as cytomegalovirus-associated were around 160 TCR beta chains.

The sample comprised PBMCs. The V and J genes are TRBV28 and TRBJ1-1; TRBD1 is a possible D gene (5 bases). The clonotype was recovered from a woman aged 60-75 years in good health and CMV-seropositive. The CDR3, as DNA: TGTGCCAGCAAAAACCGTGCGATCCAGGGTAGGAACACTGAAGCTTTCTTT. Amino acids: CASKNRAIQGRNTEAFF.